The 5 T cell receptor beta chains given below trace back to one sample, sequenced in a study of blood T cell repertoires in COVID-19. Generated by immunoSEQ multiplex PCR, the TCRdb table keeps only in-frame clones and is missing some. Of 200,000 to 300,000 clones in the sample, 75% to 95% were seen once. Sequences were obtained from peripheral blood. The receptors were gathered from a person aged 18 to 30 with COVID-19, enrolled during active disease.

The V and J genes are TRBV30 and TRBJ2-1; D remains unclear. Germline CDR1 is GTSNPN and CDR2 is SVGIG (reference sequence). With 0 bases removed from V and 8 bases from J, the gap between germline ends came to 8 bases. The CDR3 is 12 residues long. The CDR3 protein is CAWSVLGDEQFF. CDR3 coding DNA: TGTGCCTGGAGTGTACTGGGCGATGAGCAGTTCTTC.

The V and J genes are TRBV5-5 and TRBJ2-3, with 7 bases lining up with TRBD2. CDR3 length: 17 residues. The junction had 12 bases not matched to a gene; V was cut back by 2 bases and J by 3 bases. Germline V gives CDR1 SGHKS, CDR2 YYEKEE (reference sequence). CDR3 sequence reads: CASSFFRGSQWTDTQYF. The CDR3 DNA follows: TGTGCCAGCAGCTTTTTCCGCGGGAGCCAATGGACAGATACGCAGTATTTT.

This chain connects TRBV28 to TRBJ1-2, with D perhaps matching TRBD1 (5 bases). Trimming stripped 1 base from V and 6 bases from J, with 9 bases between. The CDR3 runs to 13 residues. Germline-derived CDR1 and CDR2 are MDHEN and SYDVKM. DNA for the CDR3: TGTGCCAGCAGTTTATTGGGAGGGGATGGCTACACCTTC. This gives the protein CASSLLGGDGYTF.

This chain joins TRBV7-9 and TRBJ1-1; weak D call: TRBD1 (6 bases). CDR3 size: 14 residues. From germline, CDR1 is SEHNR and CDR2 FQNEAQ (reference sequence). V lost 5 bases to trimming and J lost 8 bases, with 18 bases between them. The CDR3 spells CASSPPDSYMEAFF. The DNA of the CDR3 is TGTGCCAGCAGCCCGCCGGACAGCTATATGGAAGCTTTCTTT.

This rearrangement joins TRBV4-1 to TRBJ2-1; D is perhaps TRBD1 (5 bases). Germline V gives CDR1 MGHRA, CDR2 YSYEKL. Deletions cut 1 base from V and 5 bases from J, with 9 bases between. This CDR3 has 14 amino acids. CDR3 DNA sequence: TGCGCCAGCAGCCAAGTGGGGCTGAACAATGAGCAGTTCTTC. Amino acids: CASSQVGLNNEQFF.